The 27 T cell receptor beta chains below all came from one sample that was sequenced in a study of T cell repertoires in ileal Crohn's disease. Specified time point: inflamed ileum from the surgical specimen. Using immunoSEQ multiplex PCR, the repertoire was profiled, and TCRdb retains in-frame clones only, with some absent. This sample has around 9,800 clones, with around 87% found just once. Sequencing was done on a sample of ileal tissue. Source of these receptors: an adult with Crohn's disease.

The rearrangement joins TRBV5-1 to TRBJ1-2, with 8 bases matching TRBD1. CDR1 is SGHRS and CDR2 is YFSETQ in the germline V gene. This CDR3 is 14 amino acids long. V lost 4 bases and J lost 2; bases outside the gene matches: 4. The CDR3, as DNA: TGCGCCAGCAGCCCCGGGGACAGGAACTATGGCTACACCTTC. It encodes CASSPGDRNYGYTF.

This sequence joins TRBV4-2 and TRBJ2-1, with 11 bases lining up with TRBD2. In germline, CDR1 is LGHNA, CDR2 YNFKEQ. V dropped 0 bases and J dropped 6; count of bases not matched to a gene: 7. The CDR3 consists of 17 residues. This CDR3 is CASSQDVGLAGGNEQFF. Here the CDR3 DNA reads TGTGCCAGCAGCCAAGATGTAGGGCTAGCGGGAGGCAATGAGCAGTTCTTC.

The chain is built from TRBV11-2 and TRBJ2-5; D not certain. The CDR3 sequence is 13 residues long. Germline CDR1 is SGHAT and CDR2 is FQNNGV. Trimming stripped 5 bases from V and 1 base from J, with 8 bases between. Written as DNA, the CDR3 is TGTGCCAGCAGCAGAGGTTCCCAAGAGACCCAGTACTTC. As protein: CASSRGSQETQYF.

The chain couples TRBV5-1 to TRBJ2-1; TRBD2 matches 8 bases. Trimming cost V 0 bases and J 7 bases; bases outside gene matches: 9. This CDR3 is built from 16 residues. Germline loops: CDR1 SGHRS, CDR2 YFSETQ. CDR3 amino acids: CASSLGGLGRPNEQFF. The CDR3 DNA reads TGCGCCAGCAGCTTGGGGGGACTAGGGAGACCAAATGAGCAGTTCTTC.

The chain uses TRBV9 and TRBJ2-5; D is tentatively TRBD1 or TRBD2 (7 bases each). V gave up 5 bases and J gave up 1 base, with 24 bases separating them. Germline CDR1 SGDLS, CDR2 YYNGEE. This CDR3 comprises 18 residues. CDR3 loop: CASSETLRGGGLQETQYF. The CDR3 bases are TGTGCCAGCAGTGAAACCCTGCGGGGAGGGGGCCTCCAAGAGACCCAGTACTTC. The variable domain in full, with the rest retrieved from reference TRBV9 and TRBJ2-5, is DSGVTQTPKHLITATGQRVTLRCSPRSGDLSVYWYQQSLDQGLQFLIQYYNGEERAKGNILERFSAQQFPDLHSELNLSSLELGDSALYFCASSETLRGGGLQETQYFGPGTRLLVL.

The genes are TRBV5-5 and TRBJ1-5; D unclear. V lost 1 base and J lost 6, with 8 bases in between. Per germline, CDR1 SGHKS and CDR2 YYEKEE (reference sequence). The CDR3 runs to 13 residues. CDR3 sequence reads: CASSLTWSQPQHF. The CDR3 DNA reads TGTGCCAGCAGCTTGACATGGTCTCAGCCCCAGCATTTT.

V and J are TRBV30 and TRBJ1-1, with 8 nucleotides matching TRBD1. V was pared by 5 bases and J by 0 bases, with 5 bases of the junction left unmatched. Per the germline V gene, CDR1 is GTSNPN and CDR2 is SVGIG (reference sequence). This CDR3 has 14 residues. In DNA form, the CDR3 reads TGTGCCTGGCTTGACAGGGGTATGAACACTGAAGCTTTCTTT. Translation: CAWLDRGMNTEAFF. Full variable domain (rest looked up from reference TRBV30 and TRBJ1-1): SQTIHQWPATLVQPVGSPLSLECTVEGTSNPNLYWYRQAAGRGLQLLFYSVGIGQISSEVPQNLSASRPQDRQFILSSKKLLLSDSGFYLCAWLDRGMNTEAFFGQGTRLTVV.

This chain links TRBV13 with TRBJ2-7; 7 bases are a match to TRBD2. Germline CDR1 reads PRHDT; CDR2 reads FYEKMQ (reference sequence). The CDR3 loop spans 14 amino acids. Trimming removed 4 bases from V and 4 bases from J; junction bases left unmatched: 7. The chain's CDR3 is CASSSVSGSYEQYF. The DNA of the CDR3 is TGTGCCAGCAGCTCAGTTAGCGGGTCGTACGAGCAGTACTTC.

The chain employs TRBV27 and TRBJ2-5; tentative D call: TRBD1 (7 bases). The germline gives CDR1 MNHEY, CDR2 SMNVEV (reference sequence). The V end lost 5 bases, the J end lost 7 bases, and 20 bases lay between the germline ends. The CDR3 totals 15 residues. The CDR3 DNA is TGTGCCAGCAGTCCGCGGGGACAGTCAGTGGGGACCCAGTACTTC. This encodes CASSPRGQSVGTQYF.

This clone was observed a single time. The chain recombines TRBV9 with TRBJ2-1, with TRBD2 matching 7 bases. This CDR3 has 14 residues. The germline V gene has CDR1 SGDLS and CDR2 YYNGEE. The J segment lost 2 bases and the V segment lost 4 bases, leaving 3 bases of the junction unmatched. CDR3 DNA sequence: TGTGCCAGCAGCCATGCGGGGGCCTACAATGAGCAGTTCTTC. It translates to CASSHAGAYNEQFF.

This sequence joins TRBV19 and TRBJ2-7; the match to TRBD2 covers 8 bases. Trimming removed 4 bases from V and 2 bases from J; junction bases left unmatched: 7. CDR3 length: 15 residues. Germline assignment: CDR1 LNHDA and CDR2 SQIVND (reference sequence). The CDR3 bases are TGTGCCAGTAGTAGAGAAAGCGGGAGCCCCTACGAGCAGTACTTC. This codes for CASSRESGSPYEQYF.

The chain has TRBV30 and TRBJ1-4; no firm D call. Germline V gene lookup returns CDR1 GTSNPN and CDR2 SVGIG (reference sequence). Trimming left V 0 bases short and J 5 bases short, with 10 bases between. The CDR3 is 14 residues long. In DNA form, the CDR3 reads TGTGCCTGGAGTGTCCTAGCCTCGAATGAAAAACTGTTTTTT. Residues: CAWSVLASNEKLFF. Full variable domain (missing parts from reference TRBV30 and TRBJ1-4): SQTIHQWPATLVQPVGSPLSLECTVEGTSNPNLYWYRQAAGRGLQLLFYSVGIGQISSEVPQNLSASRPQDRQFILSSKKLLLSDSGFYLCAWSVLASNEKLFFGSGTQLSVL.

Here the CDR3 DNA reads TGTGCCAGCAGCCGCCAAACTTATCCAGAAGAGCATTTT. This codes for CASSRQTYPEEHF. This chain links TRBV14 with TRBJ1-5; D gene ambiguous. CDR3 size: 13 residues. Germline CDR1 SGHDN, CDR2 FVKESK. Trimming cost V 4 bases and J 14 bases, with 18 bases left between them.

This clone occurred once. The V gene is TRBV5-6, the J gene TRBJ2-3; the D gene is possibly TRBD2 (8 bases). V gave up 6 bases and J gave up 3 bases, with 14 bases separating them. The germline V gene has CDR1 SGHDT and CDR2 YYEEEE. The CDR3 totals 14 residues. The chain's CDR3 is CASTGRGRTDTQYF. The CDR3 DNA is TGTGCCAGCACCGGGAGGGGGCGTACAGATACGCAGTATTTT.

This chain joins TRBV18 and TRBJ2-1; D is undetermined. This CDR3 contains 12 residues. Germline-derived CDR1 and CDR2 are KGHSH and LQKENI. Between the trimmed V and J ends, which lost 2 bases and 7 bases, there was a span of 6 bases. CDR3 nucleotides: TGTGCCAGCTCACCATACGGTAATGAGCAGTTCTTC. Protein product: CASSPYGNEQFF.

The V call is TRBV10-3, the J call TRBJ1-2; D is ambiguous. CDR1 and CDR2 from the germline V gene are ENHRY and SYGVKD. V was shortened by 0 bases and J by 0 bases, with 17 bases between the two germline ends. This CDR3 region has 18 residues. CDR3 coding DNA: TGTGCCATCAGTGAGTCTGGGGAAGCGGGGTCTCCTAACTATGGCTACACCTTC. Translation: CAISESGEAGSPNYGYTF.

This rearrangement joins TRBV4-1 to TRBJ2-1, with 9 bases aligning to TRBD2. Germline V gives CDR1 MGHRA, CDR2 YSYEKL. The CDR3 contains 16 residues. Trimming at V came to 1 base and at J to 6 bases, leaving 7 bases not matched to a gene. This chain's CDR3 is CASSQGLGLARNEQFF. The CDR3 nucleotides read TGCGCCAGCAGCCAAGGTCTGGGACTAGCACGCAATGAGCAGTTCTTC.

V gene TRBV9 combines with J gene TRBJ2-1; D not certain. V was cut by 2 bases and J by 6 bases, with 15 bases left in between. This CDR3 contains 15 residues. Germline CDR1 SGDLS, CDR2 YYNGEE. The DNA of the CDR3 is TGTGCCAGCAGCGTGTGGGGTGGGCTCCTCAATGAGCAGTTCTTC. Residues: CASSVWGGLLNEQFF.

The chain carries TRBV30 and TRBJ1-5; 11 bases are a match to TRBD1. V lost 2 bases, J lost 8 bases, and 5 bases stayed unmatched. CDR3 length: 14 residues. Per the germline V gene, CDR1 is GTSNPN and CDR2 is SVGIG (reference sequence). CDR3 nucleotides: TGTGCCTGGAGTCGGACAGGGGGCATGGAGCCCCAGCATTTT. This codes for CAWSRTGGMEPQHF.

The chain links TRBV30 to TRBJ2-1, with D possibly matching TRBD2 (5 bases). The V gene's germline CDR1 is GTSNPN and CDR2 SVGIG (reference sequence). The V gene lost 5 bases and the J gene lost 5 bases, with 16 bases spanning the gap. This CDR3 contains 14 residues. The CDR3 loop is CAWGEADLNNEQFF. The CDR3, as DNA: TGTGCCTGGGGGGAAGCGGACCTTAACAATGAGCAGTTCTTC.

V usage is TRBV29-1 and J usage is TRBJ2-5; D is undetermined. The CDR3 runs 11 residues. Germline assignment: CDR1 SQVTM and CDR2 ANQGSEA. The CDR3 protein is CTIPMRETQYF. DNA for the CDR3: TGCACCATCCCCATGCGGGAGACCCAGTACTTC. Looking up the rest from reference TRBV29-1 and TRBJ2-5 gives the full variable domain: SAVISQKPSRDICQRGTSLTIQCQVDSQVTMMFWYRQQPGQSLTLIATANQGSEATYESGFVIDKFPISRPNLTFSTLTVSNMSPEDSSIYLCTIPMRETQYFGPGTRLLVL.

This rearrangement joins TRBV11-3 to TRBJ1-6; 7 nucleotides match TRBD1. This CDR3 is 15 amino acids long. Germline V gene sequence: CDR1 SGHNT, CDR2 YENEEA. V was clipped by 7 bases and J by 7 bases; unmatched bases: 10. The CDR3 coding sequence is TGTGCCAGCATTCAGGGGGGGCTTAAGAATTCACCCCTCCACTTT. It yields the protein CASIQGGLKNSPLHF.

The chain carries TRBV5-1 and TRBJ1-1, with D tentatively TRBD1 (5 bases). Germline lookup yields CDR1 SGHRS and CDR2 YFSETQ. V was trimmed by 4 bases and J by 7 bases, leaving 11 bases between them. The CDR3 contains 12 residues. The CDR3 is CASSLWDGEAFF. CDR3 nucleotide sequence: TGCGCCAGCAGCCTCTGGGACGGTGAAGCTTTCTTT.

Here the CDR3 reads CASSSGGTNYGYTF. The CDR3 nucleotides are TGCGCCAGCAGCTCTGGGGGTACTAACTATGGCTACACCTTC. The gene calls are TRBV5-1 and TRBJ1-2; a possible D gene is TRBD1 (5 bases). The CDR3 extends over 14 amino acids. Germline values: CDR1 SGHRS, CDR2 YFSETQ. The V and J ends lost 3 bases and 0 bases respectively, with 9 bases between them. Complete variable domain (other parts from reference TRBV5-1 and TRBJ1-2): KAGVTQTPRYLIKTRGQQVTLSCSPISGHRSVSWYQQTPGQGLQFLFEYFSETQRNKGNFPGRFSGRQFSNSRSEMNVSTLELGDSALYLCASSSGGTNYGYTFGSGTRLTVV.

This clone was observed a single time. CDR3 DNA: TGCAGCGTTCTGGCTAGCACAGATACGCAGTATTTT. Translated: CSVLASTDTQYF. V is TRBV29-1 and J is TRBJ2-3; D gene unclear. Germline-derived CDR1 and CDR2 are SQVTM and ANQGSEA. V was shortened by 5 bases and J by 0 bases, with 6 bases between the two germline ends. The CDR3 has 12 amino acids.

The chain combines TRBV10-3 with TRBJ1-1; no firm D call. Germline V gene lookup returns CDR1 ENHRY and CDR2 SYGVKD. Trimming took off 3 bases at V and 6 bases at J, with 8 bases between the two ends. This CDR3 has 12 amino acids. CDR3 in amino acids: CAISEGRAEAFF. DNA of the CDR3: TGTGCCATCAGTGAAGGGCGGGCTGAAGCTTTCTTT.

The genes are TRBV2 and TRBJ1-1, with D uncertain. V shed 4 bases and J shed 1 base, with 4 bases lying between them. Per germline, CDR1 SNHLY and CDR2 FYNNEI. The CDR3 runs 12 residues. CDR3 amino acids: CASSVANTEAFF. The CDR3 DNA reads TGTGCCAGCAGTGTGGCGAACACTGAAGCTTTCTTT.